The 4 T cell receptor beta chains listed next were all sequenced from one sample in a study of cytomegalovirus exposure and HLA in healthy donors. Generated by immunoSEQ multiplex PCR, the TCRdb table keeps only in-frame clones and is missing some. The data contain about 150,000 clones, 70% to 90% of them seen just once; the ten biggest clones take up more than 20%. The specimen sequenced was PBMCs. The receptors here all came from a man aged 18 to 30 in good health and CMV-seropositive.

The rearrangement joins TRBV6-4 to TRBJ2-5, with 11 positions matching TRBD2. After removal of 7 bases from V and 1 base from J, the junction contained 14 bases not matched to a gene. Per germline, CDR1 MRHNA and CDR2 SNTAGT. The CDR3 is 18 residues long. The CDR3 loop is CASTTSGGHIPLQETQYF. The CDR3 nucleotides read TGTGCCAGCACCACTAGCGGGGGCCATATTCCCCTCCAAGAGACCCAGTACTTC.

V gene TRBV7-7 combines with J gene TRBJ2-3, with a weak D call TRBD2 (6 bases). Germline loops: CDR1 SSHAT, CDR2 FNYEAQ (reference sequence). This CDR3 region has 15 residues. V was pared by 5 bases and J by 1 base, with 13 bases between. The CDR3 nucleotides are TGTGCCAGCAGCCGGACGGGCGGGGGCACAGATACGCAGTATTTT. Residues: CASSRTGGGTDTQYF.

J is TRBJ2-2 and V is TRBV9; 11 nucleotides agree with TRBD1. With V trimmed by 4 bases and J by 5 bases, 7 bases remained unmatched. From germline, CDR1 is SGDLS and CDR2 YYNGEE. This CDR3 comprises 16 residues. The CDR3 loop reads CASSPRDRGGTGELFF. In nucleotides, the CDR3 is TGTGCCAGCAGCCCCCGGGACAGGGGGGGTACCGGGGAGCTGTTTTTT.

As DNA, the CDR3 is TGTGCCAGCAGCCAACCGGGACAGGGCCTTTTCGTC. Protein product: CASSQPGQGLFV. The chain joins TRBV27 to TRBJ2-7; 9 nucleotides agree with TRBD1. The CDR3 totals 12 residues. Germline loops: CDR1 MNHEY, CDR2 SMNVEV (reference sequence).